This is a list of T cell receptor beta chains from one sample in a study of cytomegalovirus exposure and HLA in healthy donors. Produced via immunoSEQ multiplex PCR; TCRdb's table is partial and in-frame only. The table records about 160,000 clones, around nine tenths of them present only once. Input material: PBMCs. Every receptor here comes from a woman aged 18-29 years in good health and CMV-seronegative. Both conserved end residues are part of each CDR3. Each record gives: clone size, D gene, V gene, J gene, CDR3 DNA, CDR3 protein. D genes are given only for firm matches. Clone size is given for some rows only: seen once, a few or many times, or a class if the clone is expanded.

.	.	TRBV28	TRBJ1-5	TGTGCCAGCATCGCAGGCTGGTCACAACAGCCCCAGCATTTT	CASIAGWSQQPQHF
.	TRBD1	TRBV11-1	TRBJ2-7	TGTGCCAGCAGCACCGGGACAGGCTTATACGAGCAGTACTTC	CASSTGTGLYEQYF
.	TRBD2	TRBV7-8	TRBJ2-1	TGTGCCAGCAGCTTCCGACTAGCGGGAGTGGATGAGCAGTTCTTC	CASSFRLAGVDEQFF
.	.	TRBV7-9	TRBJ2-2	TGTGCCAGCAGCTTTAAGACAGGCATTCCCGGGGAGCTGTTTTTT	CASSFKTGIPGELFF
.	.	TRBV10-2	TRBJ1-1	TGCGCCAGCAGTGAAAGACAGCCACCCACTGAAGCTTTCTTT	CASSERQPPTEAFF
few	.	TRBV18	TRBJ2-1	TGTGCCAGCTCACCGAAAACTAAAGACAATGAGCAGTTCTTC	CASSPKTKDNEQFF
.	.	TRBV5-6	TRBJ1-2	TGTGCCAGCAGCCCTACAACAAATCGCGGCTATGGCTACACCTTC	CASSPTTNRGYGYTF
.	TRBD2	TRBV30	TRBJ2-1	TGTGCCTGGACCGCGGGGGGCAGAAAACTCTACAATGAGCAGTTCTTC	CAWTAGGRKLYNEQFF
.	.	TRBV30	TRBJ2-5	TGTGCCTGGAGTCTATTAGACTTTGAGACCCAGTACTTC	CAWSLLDFETQYF
.	.	TRBV11-3	TRBJ1-2	TGTGCCAGCAGCTCTCGGCCTCAGGGCTTC	CASSSRPQGF
.	.	TRBV19	TRBJ1-1	TGTGCCAGTAGTGGTAGCAGCGGTAGGGCGCTTCGAACTGAAGCTTTCTTT	CASSGSSGRALRTEAFF
.	TRBD2	TRBV7-2	TRBJ2-7	TGTGCCAGCAGCCCTAGCGGGGGGGCCTTCTACGAGCAGTACTTC	CASSPSGGAFYEQYF
few	TRBD1	TRBV6-1	TRBJ2-2	TGTGCCAGCAGTGAAGCGCTTCCGGGGACAGCACACACCGGGGAGCTGTTTTTT	CASSEALPGTAHTGELFF
.	.	TRBV27	TRBJ1-1	TGTGCCAGCAGTTTCGGCAGGGCCACTGAAGCTTTCTTT	CASSFGRATEAFF
once	TRBD1	TRBV7-9	TRBJ2-7	TGTGCCAGCAGCTTGCCGGGACAGGGGGCATACGAGCAGTACTTC	CASSLPGQGAYEQYF
.	.	TRBV2	TRBJ2-7	TGTGCCAGCAGTCGTGACAGGTGGAACTACGAGCAGTACTTC	CASSRDRWNYEQYF
.	TRBD1	TRBV4-1	TRBJ1-2	TGCGCCAGCAGCCAACAACCCGGGACAGATGGAGGCTACACCTTC	CASSQQPGTDGGYTF
.	.	TRBV27	TRBJ2-3	TGTGCCAGCAGTCTAAGGGGAACAGATACGCAGTATTTT	CASSLRGTDTQYF
.	TRBD1	TRBV29-1	TRBJ1-3	TGCAGCGTTACTGGACAGGGAAGGTCGGATGGAAACACCATATATTTT	CSVTGQGRSDGNTIYF
.	TRBD2	TRBV7-9	TRBJ2-5	TGTGCCAGCAGCTTACTCGGGCTAGCGGGAGAGACCCAGTACTTC	CASSLLGLAGETQYF
.	.	TRBV5-1	TRBJ2-5	TGCGCCAGCAGCTTGGACACAGGACACCAAGAGACCCAGTACTTC	CASSLDTGHQETQYF
.	TRBD2	TRBV5-6	TRBJ2-1	TGTGCCAGCAACACGCTTGGTTGGACTAGCGGGCGTAATGAGCAGTTCTTC	CASNTLGWTSGRNEQFF
.	.	TRBV25-1	TRBJ1-1	TGTGCCAGCAGGGAACCAGGGGAATGGAACACTGAAGCTTTCTTT	CASREPGEWNTEAFF
.	TRBD2	TRBV5-1	TRBJ2-7	TGCGCCAGCAGCCCCGGGACTAGCGGAACCTACGAGCAGTACTTC	CASSPGTSGTYEQYF
.	TRBD1	TRBV5-8	TRBJ1-2	TGTGCCAGCAGCCTGGGACAGGTTCTTGGCTACACCTTC	CASSLGQVLGYTF
.	TRBD1	TRBV5-1	TRBJ1-2	TGCGCCAGCAGCTTCCGGGACAGGCGCCACTATGGCTACACCTTC	CASSFRDRRHYGYTF
.	.	TRBV5-1	TRBJ2-5	TGCGCCAGCAGTAGTGGGGCGGGGCAAGAGACCCAGTACTTC	CASSSGAGQETQYF
once	TRBD1	TRBV28	TRBJ1-1	TGTGCCAGCAGCAACAGCAGGGGGCTTATGAGCACTGAAGCTTTCTTT	CASSNSRGLMSTEAFF
.	.	TRBV2	TRBJ2-2	TGTGCCAGCAGTTATCAGGGGATTGGGGGCACCGGGGAGCTGTTTTTT	CASSYQGIGGTGELFF
.	.	TRBV2	TRBJ1-2	TGTGCCAGCAGTCTTCGCGGGGGGCAGAGGGGCTACACCTTC	CASSLRGGQRGYTF
.	TRBD1	TRBV28	TRBJ2-7	TGTGCCAGCAGTTCCCGACAGGGGGCGCGTACCGAGCAGTACTTC	CASSSRQGARTEQYF
.	TRBD1	TRBV29-1	TRBJ1-1	TGCAGCGTTGTGGGACAGGGGGGTTACACTGAAGCTTTCTTT	CSVVGQGGYTEAFF
.	TRBD1	TRBV10-3	TRBJ1-1	TGTGCCATCAGTGAGATCGGGACAGACAATTCGAAAGCTTTCTTT	CAISEIGTDNSKAFF
once	TRBD2	TRBV2	TRBJ2-1	TGTGCCAGCAGTGCCGAGGGAGGAGCGGGGAATGAGCAGTTCTTC	CASSAEGGAGNEQFF
.	.	TRBV9	TRBJ1-4	TGTGCCAGCGGGGGCGAAATTCTTTCAACTAATGAAAAACTGTTTTTT	CASGGEILSTNEKLFF
.	TRBD2	TRBV11-3	TRBJ2-3	TGTGCCAGCAGCCCCCGGGGAGCGGGAGCTACGCAGTATTTT	CASSPRGAGATQYF
.	TRBD2	TRBV7-8	TRBJ2-1	TGTGCCAGCAGCTCCACTAGCGGGGGGACGAATGAGCAGTTCTTC	CASSSTSGGTNEQFF
.	.	TRBV30	TRBJ1-5	TGTGCCTGGAGTGTACAGGACAATCAGCCCCAGCATTTT	CAWSVQDNQPQHF
.	.	TRBV15	TRBJ2-1	TGTGCCACCGGCAGAGTCGCAGGGCAGGACCAGCAGTTCTTC	CATGRVAGQDQQFF
.	TRBD1	TRBV7-9	TRBJ1-2	TGTTCCAGCAGCTTAGGGTCCGGGACAGGGCTATATGGCTACACCTTC	CSSSLGSGTGLYGYTF
once	.	TRBV27	TRBJ1-1	TGTGCCAGCAGTTTTTTAGGGGGGACTAAGAACACTGAAGCTTTCTTT	CASSFLGGTKNTEAFF
.	.	TRBV7-2	TRBJ1-5	TGTGCCAGCAGCCGTTTTGGGCTATATAGCAATCAGCCCCAGCATTTT	CASSRFGLYSNQPQHF
.	.	TRBV5-1	TRBJ2-2	TGCGCCAGCAGCTTGGTCACCCCGGGCACCGGGGAGCTGTTTTTT	CASSLVTPGTGELFF
few	.	TRBV18	TRBJ1-1	TGTGCCAGCTCGCCCGCGCAGGGGAGAGCTTTCTTT	CASSPAQGRAFF
few	.	TRBV28	TRBJ1-4	TGTGCCAGCAAAGTTGGCTTTTCAACTAATGAAAAACTGTTTTTT	CASKVGFSTNEKLFF
.	TRBD1	TRBV19	TRBJ1-5	TGTGCCAGTAGTTCCCCGGACAGGGGTTATCAGCCCCAGCATTTT	CASSSPDRGYQPQHF
.	.	TRBV13	TRBJ2-2	TGTGCCAGCAGCCCAAACCCCTTCCAGGCCGGGGAGCTGTTTTTT	CASSPNPFQAGELFF
.	.	TRBV30	TRBJ1-3	TGTGCCTGGACACGGCAGGGAAAAAACACCATATATTTT	CAWTRQGKNTIYF
once	TRBD1	TRBV2	TRBJ2-5	TGTGCCAGCAGTCCCAGGACAGGTCAAGAGACCCAGTACTTC	CASSPRTGQETQYF
.	.	TRBV30	TRBJ2-1	TGTGCCTGGACGAGAGGCTTGGGTGAGCAGTTCTTC	CAWTRGLGEQFF
.	.	TRBV7-2	TRBJ2-7	TGTGCCAGCAGCCCACGACAGGACTCCTACGAGCAGTACTTC	CASSPRQDSYEQYF
once	.	TRBV5-4	TRBJ1-2	TGTGCCAGCAGCTCTGGGGGCAGACAGGACTATGGCTACACCTTC	CASSSGGRQDYGYTF
.	TRBD1	TRBV7-2	TRBJ1-6	TGTGCCAGCAGCGGTACAGGGGGACGAAGTTCACCCCTCCACTTT	CASSGTGGRSSPLHF